Listed here are 5 T cell receptor beta chains from one sample, sequenced in a study of blood T cell repertoires in COVID-19. Sequencing used immunoSEQ multiplex PCR; TCRdb keeps in-frame clones, though not all of them. This table holds 11,000 to 15,000 clones, approximately 90% found once. Sequenced sample: peripheral blood. The source of these receptors is a human donor in a cohort sampled during active COVID-19.

The genes are TRBV29-1 and TRBJ2-1; 9 nucleotides match TRBD1. Germline assignment: CDR1 SQVTM and CDR2 ANQGSEA. CDR3 size: 14 residues. J gave up 9 bases and V 2 bases, and 8 bases lay outside the gene matches. The CDR3 DNA reads as TGCAGCGTTGAACCAGGACAGGGGTGGGGTGAGCAGTTCTTC. Translated, it gives CSVEPGQGWGEQFF.

This chain links TRBV19 with TRBJ2-1; 11 positions agree with TRBD2. V was pared by 4 bases and J by 3 bases, with 11 bases of the junction left unmatched. Germline values: CDR1 LNHDA, CDR2 SQIVND (reference sequence). The CDR3 has 18 residues. The CDR3 loop reads CASSTTGTSGSVYNEQFF. The CDR3 DNA is TGTGCCAGTAGTACTACCGGGACTAGCGGCTCGGTCTACAATGAGCAGTTCTTC.

The CDR3 nucleotides are TGCAGGGGGGACACGGCGGATACGCAGTATTTT. Translated, it gives CRGDTADTQYF. The V and J genes are TRBV29-1 and TRBJ2-3, with D possibly TRBD1 on 6 matching bases. This CDR3 comprises 11 residues. Germline V gene lookup returns CDR1 SQVTM and CDR2 ANQGSEA.

CDR3 DNA sequence: TGTGCCAGCAGTTTGTCACAGGGCCCCTACACCATATATTTT. Encoded protein: CASSLSQGPYTIYF. The V call is TRBV27, the J call TRBJ1-3; maybe TRBD1 (6 bases). The CDR3 spans 14 residues. The germline CDR1 and CDR2 sequences are MNHEY and SMNVEV (reference sequence). Trimming cost V 3 bases and J 8 bases, with 14 bases left between them.

This clone was counted only a few times. J is TRBJ1-5 and V is TRBV19; the D gene is possibly TRBD1 (6 bases). There are 15 residues in the CDR3. The germline V gene has CDR1 LNHDA and CDR2 SQIVND (reference sequence). Deletions cut 7 bases from V and 7 bases from J, with 20 bases between. As DNA, the CDR3 is TGTGCCAGTACCATCGAACAGGGATGGTTACAGCCCCAGCATTTT. It yields the protein CASTIEQGWLQPQHF.